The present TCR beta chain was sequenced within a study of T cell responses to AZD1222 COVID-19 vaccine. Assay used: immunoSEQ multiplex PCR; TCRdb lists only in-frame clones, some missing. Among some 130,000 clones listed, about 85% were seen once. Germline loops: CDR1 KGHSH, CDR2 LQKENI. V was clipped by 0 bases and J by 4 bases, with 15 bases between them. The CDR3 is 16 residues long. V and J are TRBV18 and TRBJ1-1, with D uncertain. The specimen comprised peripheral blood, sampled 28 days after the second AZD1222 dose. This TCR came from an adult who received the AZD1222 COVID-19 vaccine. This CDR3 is CASSPPFTRKVTEAFF. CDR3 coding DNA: TGTGCCAGCTCACCACCGTTTACAAGGAAGGTCACTGAAGCTTTCTTT.